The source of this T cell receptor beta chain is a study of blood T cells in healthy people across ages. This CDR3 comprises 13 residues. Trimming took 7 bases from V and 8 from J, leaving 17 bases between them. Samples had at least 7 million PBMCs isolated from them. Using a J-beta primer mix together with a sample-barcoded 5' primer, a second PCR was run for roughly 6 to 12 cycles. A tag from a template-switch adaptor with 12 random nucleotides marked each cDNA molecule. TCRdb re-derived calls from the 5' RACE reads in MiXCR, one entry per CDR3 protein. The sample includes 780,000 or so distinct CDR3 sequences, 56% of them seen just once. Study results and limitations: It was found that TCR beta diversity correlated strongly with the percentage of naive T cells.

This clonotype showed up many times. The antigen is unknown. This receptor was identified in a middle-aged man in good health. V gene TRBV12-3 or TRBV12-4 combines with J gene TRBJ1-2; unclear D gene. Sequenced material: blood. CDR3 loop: CASTLNRFGGYTF. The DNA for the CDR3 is TGTGCCAGCACACTAAACCGGTTCGGAGGCTACACCTTC.